This T cell receptor beta chain was identified in a study of early T cells in non-severe SARS-CoV-2 infection. On the study more broadly: Chains stayed unpaired after sequencing of bulk RNA from unsorted whole blood.

This clonotype was seen only a few times. The antigen is unknown. Study outcomes and limitations: VDJdb-based matching was biased toward anti-spike CD8 responses and missed private and CD4 specificities.

CDR1 SGHDT and CDR2 YYEEEE come from the germline V gene. The CDR3 sequence is 16 residues long. Losses at the gene ends were 0 bases for V and 5 bases for J; bases not matched to a gene: 7. Unique molecular identifiers (one per individual cDNA molecule) were attached. Via MiXCR, TCRdb re-called the 5' RACE reads, giving one row per CDR3 protein. The sample lists around 82,000 distinct CDR3 sequences, less than 15% occurring once. The sequencing input was whole blood. V usage is TRBV5-6 and J usage is TRBJ2-5; 10 nucleotides agree with TRBD1. This sequence was found in an adult who was a healthcare worker with PCR-confirmed SARS-CoV-2 infection or an uninfected control (not recorded which). CDR3 nucleotides: TGTGCCAGCAGCTTGGGACAGGGGGCATACTTTGAGACCCAGTACTTC. This codes for CASSLGQGAYFETQYF.